The clone carrying this TCR beta chain turned up a few times. Antigen unknown. This sample is part of a study of identical twins. The study's findings and limits: Memory repertoires lacked the insertion deficit that abundant cord blood beta clonotypes showed.

The ends were cut back, 6 bases at V and 7 bases at J, with 9 bases in the middle. CDR1 and CDR2 (germline): MNHNS, SASEGT. The CDR3 length is 11 residues. Through template switching, a universal primer site was introduced, and the cDNA contained unique molecular identifiers. TCRdb re-called the 5' RACE reads through MiXCR, storing one row per CDR3 protein. The repertoire holds over 550,000 distinct CDR3 sequences, with roughly 7.2% as singletons. The same data also went into a second study, on yellow fever vaccine responses in identical twins. That study adds: The authors reported partly convergent, partly personalized vaccine responses in identical twins.

The sequencing input was PBMCs. The V and J genes are TRBV6-1 and TRBJ1-1; perhaps TRBD1 as D (6 bases). This receptor was taken from a woman between 18 and 30 years old in good health. CDR3 loop: CASRQGFEAFF. The DNA for the CDR3 is TGTGCCAGCAGACAGGGATTTGAAGCTTTCTTT.